A single sample is the source of the 25 T cell receptor beta chains below, sequenced in a study of molecular identifiers for immune sequencing clone quantification. TCRdb reanalysed the PCR reads using MiXCR and keeps one entry per CDR3 protein. The sample yields approximately 550,000 distinct CDR3 sequences, about 25% seen once. The sequenced material came from naive CD8+ T cells from blood, with Jurkat cell RNA spiked in. The subset denotes: FACS-sorted CD8+CD4-CCR7+CD45RA+ naive T cells. The receptors stem from a human donor in good health. Some libraries in this study had Jurkat cell RNA spiked in.

This clonotype has just a few counts. V is TRBV3-1 and J is TRBJ2-7, with 8 bases matching TRBD1. There are 14 residues in the CDR3. V dropped 2 bases and J dropped 2; count of bases not matched to a gene: 2. The V gene's germline CDR1 is LGHDT and CDR2 YNNKEL (reference sequence). DNA of the CDR3: TGTGCCAGCAGCCAACGGACAGGGACCTACGAGCAGTACTTC. This codes for CASSQRTGTYEQYF.

This clonotype was observed many times. The V and J genes are TRBV29-1 and TRBJ1-3, with D unclear. V gave up 3 bases and J gave up 0 bases, with 9 bases separating them. Germline loops: CDR1 SQVTM, CDR2 ANQGSEA. This CDR3 is built from 14 residues. CDR3 protein: CSVDERVSGNTIYF. The DNA of the CDR3 is TGCAGCGTTGACGAAAGGGTCTCTGGAAACACCATATATTTT.

This clonotype was detected many times. The chain is built from TRBV20-1 and TRBJ1-1, with TRBD1 identical over 8 bases. Germline assignment: CDR1 DFQATT and CDR2 SNEGSKA (reference sequence). Trimming took 6 bases from V and 5 from J; bases not matched to a gene: 5. CDR3 length: 12 amino acids. The CDR3 region has the DNA TGCAGTGCCGACAGGGGAGAAACTGAAGCTTTCTTT. Protein: CSADRGETEAFF.

This clonotype was seen only a few times. The chain links TRBV20-1 to TRBJ2-6, with 7 positions matching TRBD1. The CDR3 has 14 residues. J lost 2 bases, V lost 4 bases, and 2 bases had no gene match. CDR1 DFQATT and CDR2 SNEGSKA come from the germline V gene (reference sequence). DNA of the CDR3: TGCAGTGCTATCGACAGGGCTGGGGCCAACGTCCTGACTTTC. This translates into CSAIDRAGANVLTF.

This rearrangement joins TRBV29-1 to TRBJ1-1; D is perhaps TRBD1 (5 bases). This CDR3 contains 14 residues. CDR1 is SQVTM, CDR2 ANQGSEA, per germline. V gave up 3 bases and J gave up 3 bases, with 14 bases separating them. DNA of the CDR3: TGCAGCGTTGATCTGGGACGGGGGGACACTGAAGCTTTCTTT. Translated, it gives CSVDLGRGDTEAFF.

The chain is built from TRBV7-9 and TRBJ1-2; D is uncertain. Per the germline V gene, CDR1 is SEHNR and CDR2 is FQNEAQ (reference sequence). V lost 2 bases and J 3 bases, leaving 10 bases between the germline ends. CDR3 length equals 14 residues. The DNA for the CDR3 is TGTGCCAGCAGCTTATCTGGGTACGACTATGGCTACACCTTC. Translation gives CASSLSGYDYGYTF.

Remarks on this clonotype: Since a much larger clone is just one base distant, this may be a read error. The V and J genes are TRBV4-2 and TRBJ1-5; D remains ambiguous. The CDR3 length is 12 residues. Germline V CDR1 and CDR2: LGHNA, YNFKEQ. The CDR3 DNA is TGTGCCGGCAGCCAAGCGGGCCAGCCCCAGCATTTT. Translated: CAGSQAGQPQHF.

For this clonotype: One end of the junction does not line up with germline, which may come from a read error. The rearrangement links TRBV20-1 to TRBJ2-1, with D perhaps matching TRBD1 (6 bases). Looked up from germline, CDR1 is DFQATT and CDR2 is SNEGSKA (reference sequence). The CDR3 is 15 amino acids. As DNA, the CDR3 is TGCAGTGCTAGGCGGACAGATAGCTCCCACAATGAGCAGTTCTTC. Translated, it gives CSARRTDSSHNEQFF.

The sample holds many counts of this clonotype. The rearrangement links TRBV11-3 to TRBJ2-5, with 9 positions matching TRBD1. From germline, CDR1 is SGHNT and CDR2 YENEEA. J gave up 5 bases and V 5 bases, and 3 bases lay outside the gene matches. This CDR3 comprises 13 residues. The CDR3 region has the DNA TGTGCCAGCAGCCCGGGACAGGGTGAGACCCAGTACTTC. Amino acid sequence: CASSPGQGETQYF.

In this sample, this clonotype turned up a few times. V and J are TRBV7-9 and TRBJ1-4; D unresolved. Between the trimmed V and J ends, which lost 3 bases and 6 bases, there was a span of 11 bases. The CDR3 is 14 residues long. Germline CDR1 SEHNR, CDR2 FQNEAQ (reference sequence). The CDR3 DNA sequence: TGTGCCAGCAGCTTTGTGGGCGTCGATGAAAAACTGTTTTTT. This codes for CASSFVGVDEKLFF. The variable domain in full, with the rest retrieved from reference TRBV7-9 and TRBJ1-4, is DTGVSQNPRHKITKRGQNVTFRCDPISEHNRLYWYRQTLGQGPEFLTYFQNEAQLEKSRLLSDRFSAERPKGSFSTLEIQRTEQGDSAMYLCASSFVGVDEKLFFGSGTQLSVL.

The rearrangement uses TRBV20-1 and TRBJ2-7; TRBD2 matches 11 bases. From germline, CDR1 is DFQATT and CDR2 SNEGSKA (reference sequence). The CDR3 has 16 residues. Trimming removed 4 bases from V and 3 bases from J; junction bases left unmatched: 11. The DNA of the CDR3 is TGCAGTGCTAAACCTAGGCCGGGACTAGCGGTCTACGAGCAGTACTTC. This codes for CSAKPRPGLAVYEQYF.

This clonotype was seen a few times. This sequence joins TRBV27 and TRBJ2-3, with 7 bases matching TRBD2. This CDR3 is 15 amino acids long. Germline-derived CDR1 and CDR2 are MNHEY and SMNVEV (reference sequence). With 5 bases clipped from V and 1 base from J, the junction kept 6 bases outside the gene matches. CDR3 coding DNA: TGTGCCAGCAGTAGCGGGACCGACGGCACAGATACGCAGTATTTT. As protein: CASSSGTDGTDTQYF.

The chain joins TRBV3-1 to TRBJ1-2, with D unclear. Germline CDR1 reads LGHDT; CDR2 reads YNNKEL (reference sequence). The CDR3 contains 14 residues. Between the trimmed V and J ends, which lost 0 bases and 7 bases, there was a span of 12 bases. The CDR3 reads CASSQDRAPTGYTF. Written as DNA, the CDR3 is TGTGCCAGCAGCCAAGATCGGGCTCCAACTGGCTACACCTTC.

This clonotype has only a few counts. The chain employs TRBV12-3 or TRBV12-4 and TRBJ2-5, with a tentative D call TRBD1 (6 bases). V was pared by 7 bases and J by 9 bases, with 18 bases between. This CDR3 has 13 amino acids. DNA of the CDR3: TGTGCCAGCAAGGAACAGGGTTTGTCTCCCCAGTACTTC. Translation: CASKEQGLSPQYF.

In its sample, this clonotype was seen a few times. The rearrangement uses TRBV6-1 and TRBJ1-1; possible D gene TRBD1, 6 bases. CDR1 and CDR2 (germline): MNHNS, SASEGT. The CDR3 consists of 16 residues. Deletions cut 1 base from V and 0 bases from J, with 12 bases between. The DNA for the CDR3 is TGTGCCAGCAGTGAAGTTGGGACACCCATGAACACTGAAGCTTTCTTT. Amino acids: CASSEVGTPMNTEAFF.

Only a few counts were recorded for this clonotype. The CDR3 sequence: CSVRQGNEQFF. The CDR3 nucleotides are TGCAGCGTCCGACAGGGAAATGAGCAGTTCTTC. This chain links TRBV29-1 with TRBJ2-1; 7 nucleotides match TRBD1. Germline V gene sequence: CDR1 SQVTM, CDR2 ANQGSEA. The CDR3 has 11 amino acids. Trimming took 6 bases from V and 7 from J; bases not matched to a gene: 3.

As to this clonotype: This may be a read error: a much more frequent sequence differs by one nucleotide. The V call is TRBV20-1, the J call TRBJ2-7, with TRBD2 matching 9 bases. Germline values: CDR1 DFQATT, CDR2 SNEGSKA (reference sequence). The CDR3 contains 15 residues. V was clipped by 1 base and J by 4 bases; unmatched bases: 8. The CDR3 loop is CSARGLDSGSYEQYF. The DNA of the CDR3 is TGCAGTGCTAGAGGTCTGGATAGCGGGAGTTACGAGCAGTACTTC.

This clonotype came up a few times. CDR3 sequence: CASSPPITGDYEQYF. DNA of the CDR3: TGTGCCAGCAGCCCCCCAATTACAGGGGACTACGAGCAGTACTTC. The chain links TRBV11-2 to TRBJ2-7; 7 bases fit TRBD1. There are 15 residues in the CDR3. Germline V lookup: CDR1 SGHAT, CDR2 FQNNGV. Losses at the gene ends were 5 bases for V and 3 bases for J; bases not matched to a gene: 10.

The chain joins TRBV4-3 to TRBJ2-2; D not resolved. The CDR3 is 16 amino acids. V lost 0 bases, J lost 0 bases, and 8 bases lay in between. CDR1 and CDR2 from the germline V gene are LGHNA and YSLEER. The CDR3 region is CASSQDGAANTGELFF. CDR3 bases: TGCGCCAGCAGCCAAGATGGCGCCGCGAACACCGGGGAGCTGTTTTTT.

Concerning this clonotype itself: It may be a read error: a sequence one base away is much more abundant. The chain carries TRBV9 and TRBJ2-1; D uncertain. V lost 8 bases and J lost 7, with 13 bases in between. From germline, CDR1 is SGDLS and CDR2 YYNGEE. This CDR3 comprises 12 residues. Here the CDR3 DNA reads TGTGCCAGGCTCCTAGTACATAATGAGCAGTTCTTC. This translates into CARLLVHNEQFF.

This clonotype was counted a few times. This chain links TRBV28 with TRBJ1-5; TRBD1 is a possible D gene (5 bases). The germline V and J ends were trimmed by 2 bases and 4 bases, with 18 bases remaining between them. The CDR3 covers 17 residues. The germline V gene encodes CDR1 MDHEN and CDR2 SYDVKM. As DNA, the CDR3 is TGTGCCAGCAGTTTAAGTGGAGGACACTTCTTGAATCAGCCCCAGCATTTT. Amino acid sequence: CASSLSGGHFLNQPQHF.

A few counts support this clonotype. The chain uses TRBV6-5 and TRBJ2-1, with 9 nucleotides matching TRBD2. Trimming cost V 0 bases and J 9 bases; bases outside gene matches: 3. The germline gives CDR1 MNHEY, CDR2 SVGAGI. The CDR3 is 14 amino acids. CDR3 amino acids: CASSYSQTSGEQFF. The CDR3 coding sequence is TGTGCCAGCAGTTACTCGCAGACTAGCGGTGAGCAGTTCTTC.

This clonotype showed up many times. The rearrangement links TRBV4-3 to TRBJ2-7, with 11 bases that match TRBD2. Germline V CDR1 and CDR2: LGHNA, YSLEER. This CDR3 has 15 amino acids. The trim removed 2 bases at V and 7 bases at J, leaving 7 bases unmatched. The CDR3 region has the DNA TGCGCCAGCAGCCAACGGACTAGCGGGTCGCGGGAGCAGTACTTC. It translates to CASSQRTSGSREQYF.

V usage is TRBV4-1 and J usage is TRBJ2-7, with a weak D call TRBD2 (5 bases). Germline V lookup: CDR1 MGHRA, CDR2 YSYEKL. The CDR3 sequence is 15 residues long. V lost 3 bases, J lost 2 bases, and 14 bases lay in between. The chain's CDR3 is CASSQSGAAAYEQYF. CDR3 in DNA: TGCGCCAGCAGCCAGTCCGGAGCGGCTGCCTACGAGCAGTACTTC.

For the CDR3, the DNA is TGTGCCAGTAGTATATGGGCGTACGGGGAGCTGTTTTTT. This encodes CASSIWAYGELFF. V is TRBV19 and J is TRBJ2-2, with D unclear. CDR1 and CDR2 from the germline V gene are LNHDA and SQIVND (reference sequence). The CDR3 totals 13 residues. V was pared by 2 bases and J by 7 bases, with 8 bases between.